Below are 14 T cell receptor beta chains sequenced from a single sample in a study of T-cell reconstitution after alpha-beta-depleted transplantation in children. The TCRbeta library was prepared with unique molecular identifiers. TCRdb ran MiXCR on the PCR reads and lists one entry per CDR3 protein. The sample includes about 540,000 distinct CDR3 sequences, 25% to 30% of them seen just once. Material: PBMCs, obtained before TCRalphabeta/CD19-depleted stem cell transplant. Receptors originate from a boy in the first two years of life with Wiskott-Aldrich syndrome, due to receive a stem cell transplant.

Written as DNA, the CDR3 is TGCAGTGCCAGCGTCGGGATTTACGAGCAGTACTTC. It yields the protein CSASVGIYEQYF. This chain links TRBV20-1 with TRBJ2-7; D is perhaps TRBD2 (5 bases). V was trimmed by 6 bases and J by 4 bases, leaving 13 bases between them. The CDR3 has 12 residues. CDR1 and CDR2 from the germline V gene are DFQATT and SNEGSKA (reference sequence).

This clonotype was seen a handful of times. The J gene is TRBJ2-5, the V gene TRBV10-2; D may correspond to TRBD1 or TRBD2 (5 bases each). Germline CDR1 reads WSHSY; CDR2 reads SAAADI. The V gene lost 6 bases and the J gene lost 0 bases, with 11 bases spanning the gap. The CDR3 length is 14 residues. This CDR3 reads CASRGPTYQETQYF. The DNA for the CDR3 is TGCGCCAGCAGGGGACCCACGTACCAAGAGACCCAGTACTTC.

This clonotype has a single count. The rearrangement uses TRBV5-1 and TRBJ2-2, with 8 bases aligning to TRBD1. J was trimmed by 6 bases and V by 4 bases; bases with no gene match: 2. The CDR3 runs 13 residues. Germline CDR1 reads SGHRS; CDR2 reads YFSETQ. In nucleotides, the CDR3 is TGCGCCAGCAGCGAGACAGGGGCCGGGGAGCTGTTTTTT. Amino acids: CASSETGAGELFF.

This clonotype was detected only a few times. CDR3: CASSLKGSDQPQHF. The CDR3 DNA reads TGTGCCAGCAGCTTGAAGGGGTCCGATCAGCCCCAGCATTTT. The chain recombines TRBV5-5 with TRBJ1-5; tentative D call: TRBD1 (5 bases). The germline CDR1 and CDR2 sequences are SGHKS and YYEKEE (reference sequence). The CDR3 totals 14 residues. Trimming took off 1 base at V and 5 bases at J, with 10 bases between the two ends.

This clonotype was counted a few times. The chain joins TRBV29-1 to TRBJ1-2; no clear D gene. The CDR3 has 14 amino acids. The germline gives CDR1 SQVTM, CDR2 ANQGSEA. Trimming removed 4 bases at V and 8 bases at J, with 20 bases between. Here the CDR3 reads CSVALDLYLPGYTF. DNA of the CDR3: TGCAGCGTTGCGCTGGACTTGTACCTCCCCGGCTACACCTTC.

The gene calls are TRBV7-2 and TRBJ2-3; D gene uncertain. The CDR3 covers 13 residues. The V end was cut by 4 bases, the J end by 2 bases, with 7 bases between. Germline assignment: CDR1 SGHTA and CDR2 FQGNSA. The CDR3 region is CASSSSFTDTQYF. As DNA, the CDR3 is TGTGCCAGCAGCTCCTCCTTCACAGATACGCAGTATTTT.

A few counts support this clonotype. This rearrangement joins TRBV12-3 or TRBV12-4 to TRBJ1-3; D is unresolved. V was cut by 1 base and J by 0 bases, with 16 bases left in between. The CDR3 length is 18 residues. In DNA form, the CDR3 reads TGTGCCAGCAGTTTAGTTATCTTAGGGCAGTTCTCTGGAAACACCATATATTTT. Translation: CASSLVILGQFSGNTIYF.

The gene calls are TRBV10-3 and TRBJ2-7; 7 nucleotides line up with TRBD1. This CDR3 spans 16 amino acids. V gave up 3 bases and J gave up 3 bases; unmatched junction bases: 11. Germline CDR1 and CDR2: ENHRY and SYGVKD. CDR3 DNA: TGTGCCATCAGTGACCCACGTGGGGACAGATTCTACGAGCAGTACTTC. Protein: CAISDPRGDRFYEQYF.

This clonotype was found a few times. The V and J genes are TRBV2 and TRBJ2-1, with 13 bases lining up with TRBD2. This CDR3 has 15 residues. Trimming cost V 4 bases and J 9 bases; bases outside gene matches: 6. Germline assignment: CDR1 SNHLY and CDR2 FYNNEI. The CDR3 spells CASSGTSGRRTEQFF. The CDR3 DNA sequence: TGTGCCAGCAGTGGGACTAGCGGGAGAAGGACTGAGCAGTTCTTC.

The J gene is TRBJ2-2, the V gene TRBV6-1; 8 bases map to TRBD2. CDR1 MNHNS and CDR2 SASEGT come from the germline V gene. The CDR3 length is 16 residues. Germline trimming cut 8 bases from V and 4 bases from J; bases unmatched to any gene: 12. This CDR3 reads CASGPRGGRGTGELFF. The CDR3 region has the DNA TGTGCCAGCGGTCCCCGGGGGGGTCGGGGCACCGGGGAGCTGTTTTTT.

This chain links TRBV5-1 with TRBJ1-1; perhaps TRBD1 as D (6 bases). The length of the CDR3 is 15 residues. Trimming took 3 bases from V and 1 from J, leaving 13 bases between them. CDR1 SGHRS and CDR2 YFSETQ come from the germline V gene. The CDR3 DNA is TGCGCCAGCAGCTCGATACCGGACAGGAACACTGAAGCTTTCTTT. It specifies CASSSIPDRNTEAFF.

This clonotype was seen a few times. The gene calls are TRBV12-3 or TRBV12-4 and TRBJ1-3; D unresolved. V lost 3 bases to trimming and J lost 1 base, with 4 bases between them. This CDR3 is 13 amino acids long. CDR3: CASSFWSGNTIYF. The CDR3 DNA reads as TGTGCCAGCAGTTTTTGGTCTGGAAACACCATATATTTT.

J is TRBJ1-2 and V is TRBV3-1; 7 bases fit TRBD1. V dropped 1 base and J dropped 5; count of bases not matched to a gene: 4. Looked up from germline, CDR1 is LGHDT and CDR2 is YNNKEL (reference sequence). This CDR3 region has 14 residues. The CDR3 loop is CASSQGTGYYGYTF. Here the CDR3 DNA reads TGTGCCAGCAGCCAAGGGACAGGATATTATGGCTACACCTTC.

This clonotype appeared a few times. This chain joins TRBV30 and TRBJ2-3; TRBD2 agrees at 13 bases. V was clipped by 8 bases and J by 4 bases; unmatched bases: 6. This CDR3 region has 14 residues. Germline V gene lookup returns CDR1 GTSNPN and CDR2 SVGIG (reference sequence). The CDR3 DNA is TGTGCCGGGGCCACTAGCGGGAGGGCAGATACGCAGTATTTT. The encoded protein is CAGATSGRADTQYF.